The entry below gives a single TCR beta chain sequence along with its context. This specimen comes from a study of OX40 agonist ivuxolimab in advanced cancers. Study-level background: Patients received ivuxolimab, an intravenous treatment, every 2 weeks at 0.01 to 10 mg/kg. Participants, roughly 80% male, averaged roughly 60 years of age, ranging from 23 to 79.

Repertoires were generated with immunoSEQ multiplex PCR, while TCRdb's copy carries only in-frame clones and drops some. Among around 36,000 clones listed, about 90% were seen once. This specimen was CD4+ or CD8+ T cells sorted from blood, taken in a trial of the OX40 agonist ivuxolimab. The TCR was taken from an adult with an advanced solid tumor such as melanoma, head and neck, liver or kidney cancer.

The CDR3 bases are TGTGCCAGCAGTGGGAAGGACACCACGCTAGGTTCACCCCTCCACTTT. Its protein is CASSGKDTTLGSPLHF. V is TRBV6-1 and J is TRBJ1-6, with a tentative D call TRBD1 (5 bases). The CDR3 is 16 amino acids. V was cut by 4 bases and J by 9 bases, with 19 bases left in between. Germline V gives CDR1 MNHNS, CDR2 SASEGT.